This TCR beta chain was recorded in a study of CXCR3-negative and CXCR3-positive naive CD8 T cells. The CDR3 spans 13 residues. Germline lookup yields CDR1 SGHTA and CDR2 FQGTGA. About this clonotype: Its specificity is not known.

Libraries were UMI-labeled 5' RACE TRB cDNA. For each CDR3 protein, TCRdb gives one entry from its re-call of the 5' RACE reads, without DNA. The sample's table shows tens of thousands of distinct CDR3 sequences. Whole-study findings and limits: Diversity in memory CD8+ cells fell much lower than the comparably high levels seen in both naive subsets.

The sample taken for sequencing was memory CD8+ T cells from blood. J is TRBJ2-1 and V is TRBV7-3; without DNA, the TCRdb call of TRBD2 cannot be checked. The source is a human donor in good health. Some clones in this sample may be carry-over from other donors' samples. The CDR3 reads CASSPGLPNEQFF.